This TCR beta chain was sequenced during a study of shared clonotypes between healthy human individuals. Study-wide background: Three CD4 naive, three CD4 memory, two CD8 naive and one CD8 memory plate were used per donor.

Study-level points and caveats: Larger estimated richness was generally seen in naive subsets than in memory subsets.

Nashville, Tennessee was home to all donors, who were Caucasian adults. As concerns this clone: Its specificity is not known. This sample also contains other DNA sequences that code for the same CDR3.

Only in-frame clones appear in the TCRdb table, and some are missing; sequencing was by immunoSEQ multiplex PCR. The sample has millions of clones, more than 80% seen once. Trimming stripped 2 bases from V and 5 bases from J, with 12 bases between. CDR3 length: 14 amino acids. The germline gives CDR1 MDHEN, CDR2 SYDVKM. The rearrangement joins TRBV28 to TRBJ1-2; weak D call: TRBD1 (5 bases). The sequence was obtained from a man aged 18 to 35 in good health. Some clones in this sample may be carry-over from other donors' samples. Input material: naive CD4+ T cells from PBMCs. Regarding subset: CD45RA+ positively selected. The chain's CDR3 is CASSLGQGSYGYTF. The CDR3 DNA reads TGTGCCAGCAGTTTAGGGCAGGGTTCATATGGCTACACCTTC.